The source of this T cell receptor beta chain is a study of T cells after yellow fever vaccination. TCRdb ran MiXCR on the 5' RACE reads and lists one entry per CDR3 protein. The table includes more than 300,000 distinct CDR3 sequences, approximately 12% detected once. The germline V and J ends were trimmed by 6 bases and 1 base, with 9 bases remaining between them. The CDR3 is made up of 13 amino acids. The sequenced sample was CD4+ T cells sorted from PBMCs, obtained 45 days after the yellow fever booster vaccination. This chain uses TRBV12-3 or TRBV12-4 with TRBJ2-5, with D maybe TRBD1 (6 bases). The sequence came from a man between 18 and 35 years old who received the YFV17D yellow fever vaccine. CDR3 residues: CASRRTAQETQYF. The CDR3 DNA sequence: TGTGCCAGCAGGCGGACAGCCCAAGAGACCCAGTACTTC.